Detailed here is one T cell receptor beta chain. Its recognized antigen is unknown. The record has no base qualities; no much larger clone is one base away. This sample was taken from a study of T cells in Graves' hyperthyroidism and ophthalmopathy (dated by TCRdb to the late 2010s). Background for the entire study: Peripheral blood was sampled at the time of initial diagnosis, prior to any treatment. According to the paper, TCR Vbeta CDR3 sequencing was carried out on 120 to 150 peripheral blood samples, which came from fewer than 50 ophthalmopathy, approximately 72 hyperthyroidism and approximately 17 progressor patients. The study also compared thyroid tissue and blood T-cell repertoires from several Graves' hyperthyroidism patients. TCR V-J signatures able to tell the groups apart were searched for in a discovery cohort of 100 patients, of whom under 45 had Graves' ophthalmopathy and about 60 had stable Graves' hyperthyroidism. After blood sampling, hyperthyroidism patients were treated with methimazole at a starting dose of 30 mg daily, and ophthalmopathy patients were treated with high-dose intravenous methylprednisolone. The 85 to 100 discovery patients were divided at random into training and test sets in a 7:3 ratio. Prospective prediction of ophthalmopathy was tested in an independent validation cohort consisting of 18 hyperthyroidism patients and some 15 patients who later progressed to ophthalmopathy. Study-wide conclusions, independent of this receptor: Sample size was not statistically predetermined, and investigators were not blinded to group allocation. A 13 V-J signature model separated ophthalmopathy from stable hyperthyroidism, with around 88% sensitivity and 81.08% specificity in cross-validation and 80%/75% in testing. In validation, the model predicted progression to ophthalmopathy with approximately 70% sensitivity and around 72% specificity, a median of 6.5 months before onset. Most expanded thyroid clonotypes (frequency above 0.001) were also detected in blood, suggesting blood repertoires may reflect thyroid immune responses.

Ophthalmopathy patients had moderately to severely active disease, with a Clinical Activity Score of 3 or more, a NOSPECS grade of 4 or more, and a disease duration of less than 3 months. The study excluded patients with uncontrolled infections, other autoimmune diseases, pregnancy or lactation. Clinical symptoms, serum thyroxine and TRAb, thyroid ultrasound, and orbital computed tomography formed the basis for the diagnoses. Ficoll-Paque density gradient centrifugation was used to isolate PBMCs from around 9.1 ml of fresh peripheral blood. Trizol reagent was used to extract total RNA, and RNA quality was then checked on an Agilent 2100 Bioanalyzer. TCR beta CDR3 regions were amplified from RNA transcripts. For the first round of RT-PCR on the TCR CDR3, the HTBI primer set was used together with the Qiagen OneStep RT-PCR kit. Libraries were constructed in a second round of multiplex PCR, after which size selection and purification were carried out. Paired-end sequencing of the libraries was performed with 100 bp reads on an Illumina HiSeq2000. In the original analysis: SOAPnuke was used to process the raw data, removing reads that contained adapters or uncalled bases, had a mean Phred below 15, or lacked an exact match to the constant primer or identifier. COPE v1.2.5 was used to merge high-quality paired reads, and clonotypes were defined as unique nucleotide sequences. MiTCR v1.1 was used to align the clonotypes against IMGT TRBV, TRBD and TRBJ reference segments. The analysis was restricted to V-J combinations with a frequency above 0.0001, which together covered 99.2% of the repertoires. A TCS score was defined as the ratio of F50 (clonal expansion) to E x V (chaos), with BLOSUM62-based TCRdist applied between CDR3 peptides within each V-J. Welch's t-statistics and random forest reduced just over 500 V-J features to about 13, which were used in a naive Bayes classifier (R e1071). TCRdb took the public reads, trimmed them with fastp at Q25, ran MiXCR for clone calling and kept in-frame beta chains. Rows are combined by CDR3 protein, so each entry shows the most common genes and DNA. For this entry, the V and J calls and clone size follow TCRdb and not the study's own pipeline. In all, the sample holds roughly 530,000 distinct CDR3 sequences, and under 20% of those were seen once. About 16% of the sample rests with the top ten.

The CDR3 covers 15 residues, taking in both the cysteine and the phenylalanine. Only the CDR3 region is kept as DNA, spanning 45 bases read in frame from base 1. V is pruned by 7 bases and J by 6 bases, leaving 9 bases of the junction without a gene match. Reading the germline V gene gives CDR1 SQVTM and CDR2 ANQGSEA. The chain is made from TRBV29-1 and TRBJ2-1, and 13 junctional nucleotides match TRBD2. The sequenced material came from blood. The TCR sequence derives from a woman in her late teens or twenties with Graves' ophthalmopathy. The DNA sequence is TGCAGCGGGGTAGGACTAGCGGGAGTTGCCAATGAGCAGTTCTTC. Its protein is CSGVGLAGVANEQFF.